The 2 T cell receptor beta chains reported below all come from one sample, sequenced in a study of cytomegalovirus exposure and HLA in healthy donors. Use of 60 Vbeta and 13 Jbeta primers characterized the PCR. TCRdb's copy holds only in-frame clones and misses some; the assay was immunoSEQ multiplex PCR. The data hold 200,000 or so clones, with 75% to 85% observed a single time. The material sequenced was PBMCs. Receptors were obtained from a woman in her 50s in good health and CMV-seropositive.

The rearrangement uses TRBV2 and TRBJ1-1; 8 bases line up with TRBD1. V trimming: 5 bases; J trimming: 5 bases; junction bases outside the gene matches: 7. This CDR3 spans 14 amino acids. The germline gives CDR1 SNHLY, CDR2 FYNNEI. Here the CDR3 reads CASSRDRGRTEAFF. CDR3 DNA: TGTGCCAGCAGTAGAGACAGGGGAAGGACTGAAGCTTTCTTT.

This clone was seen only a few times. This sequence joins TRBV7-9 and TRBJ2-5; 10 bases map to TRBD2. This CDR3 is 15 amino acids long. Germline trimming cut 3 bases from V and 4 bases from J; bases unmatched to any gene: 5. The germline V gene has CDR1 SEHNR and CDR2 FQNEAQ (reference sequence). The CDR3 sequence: CASSFSGGALETQYF. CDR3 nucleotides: TGTGCCAGCAGCTTCAGCGGGGGGGCCTTAGAGACCCAGTACTTC. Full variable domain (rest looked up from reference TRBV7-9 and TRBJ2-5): DTGVSQNPRHKITKRGQNVTFRCDPISEHNRLYWYRQTLGQGPEFLTYFQNEAQLEKSRLLSDRFSAERPKGSFSTLEIQRTEQGDSAMYLCASSFSGGALETQYFGPGTRLLVL.